The rows below give T cell receptor beta chains drawn from one sample of a study of blood T cell repertoires in COVID-19. TCRdb keeps only in-frame clones here, not all; method: immunoSEQ multiplex PCR. The sample records approximately 360,000 clones, around 87% being singletons. Input material: PBMCs or T cells enriched from blood (not recorded which). Every receptor here comes from a man aged 40-49 years in a cohort exposed to, infected with or recovered from COVID-19 (not recorded which). The CDR3 runs from the conserved cysteine through the conserved F or W. D genes are given only for firm matches. Size values are once, few and many counts, or a class for expanded clones, and some rows have none.

CDR3 length | clone size | D gene | J gene | V gene | CDR3 DNA | CDR3 protein
11 | - | - | TRBJ1-2 | TRBV12-5 | TGTGCTAGTGGTGCCGTGACAGGCTACACCTTC | CASGAVTGYTF
17 | - | TRBD2 | TRBJ2-5 | TRBV5-4 | TGTGCCAGCAGCTTGTGGGGACTAGCGGGAGGCGGGGAGACCCAGTACTTC | CASSLWGLAGGGETQYF
11 | few | - | TRBJ1-4 | TRBV30 | TGTGCCTGGAGTGTAGGGGGAGAACTGTTTTTT | CAWSVGGELFF
12 | once | - | TRBJ2-5 | TRBV6-5 | TGTGCCAGCAGTTACTCAGGGGCGACCCAGTACTTC | CASSYSGATQYF
13 | - | TRBD1 | TRBJ1-2 | TRBV28 | TGTGCCAGCAGGATACAGGGGCGGGATGGCTACACCTTC | CASRIQGRDGYTF
17 | - | - | TRBJ2-3 | TRBV5-1 | TGCGCCAGCAGCTCGATTGGCGGGGTGAGACACACAGATACGCAGTATTTT | CASSSIGGVRHTDTQYF
15 | - | TRBD1 | TRBJ2-1 | TRBV11-3 | TGTGCCAGCAGCTTAAGCTGGACAGGGGGCAATGAGCAGTTCTTC | CASSLSWTGGNEQFF
16 | - | TRBD2 | TRBJ2-7 | TRBV19 | TGTGCCAGTAGTACAACCCTAGCGGGACGGACCTACGAGCAGTACTTC | CASSTTLAGRTYEQYF
13 | - | - | TRBJ1-1 | TRBV3-1/TRBV3-2 | TGTGCCAGCAGCCAAGATTACCGGTTGAGGGCTTTCTTT | CASSQDYRLRAFF
15 | - | - | TRBJ1-5 | TRBV2 | TGTGCCAGCAGTGAATTTGTGACAGGACGGCAGCCCCAGCATTTT | CASSEFVTGRQPQHF
15 | few | - | TRBJ2-3 | TRBV6-4 | TGTGCCAGCTCCCAGGTGTACGGGAGCCAGGATACGCAGTATTTT | CASSQVYGSQDTQYF
16 | - | TRBD1 | TRBJ2-2 | TRBV2 | TGTGCCAGCAAGGGACAGGCACCGAGAAGCACCGGGGAGCTGTTTTTT | CASKGQAPRSTGELFF
15 | - | TRBD1 | TRBJ2-7 | TRBV7-9 | TGTGCCAGCAGCCCCCGGGACAGGGGGACCTACGAGCAGTACTTC | CASSPRDRGTYEQYF
13 | few | - | TRBJ1-1 | TRBV6-5 | TGTGCCAGCAGTTTCGAGGGTCTACGTAGGGCTTTCTTT | CASSFEGLRRAFF
13 | - | - | TRBJ1-5 | TRBV19 | TGTGCCAGTAGTCTCAGGCGCAATCAGCCCCAGCATTTT | CASSLRRNQPQHF
16 | - | - | TRBJ1-4 | TRBV3-1/TRBV3-2 | TGTGCCAGCAGCCAGGAACCGAGGAAACCTAATGAAAAACTGTTTTTT | CASSQEPRKPNEKLFF
14 | once | - | TRBJ1-5 | TRBV6-1 | TGTGCCAGCAGTGAAGGCAGGGTCAATCAGCCCCAGCATTTT | CASSEGRVNQPQHF
16 | - | TRBD1 | TRBJ1-1 | TRBV4-1 | TGCGCCAGCAGCCAAGAAAGGGGGCTCGGGAACACTGAAGCTTTCTTT | CASSQERGLGNTEAFF
18 | - | TRBD2 | TRBJ2-2 | TRBV2 | TGTGCCAGCAGTGGAGGGGTAGGGCGGGAGTGGCCCACCGGGGAGCTGTTTTTT | CASSGGVGREWPTGELFF
16 | - | - | TRBJ1-1 | TRBV10-1 | TGCGCCAGCAGTGAGTCTACGGCGGGGAGGGCCACTGAAGCTTTCTTT | CASSESTAGRATEAFF
16 | - | - | TRBJ2-3 | TRBV5-1 | TGCGCCAGCAGCTTGGCCGCGGGGTCTAGCACAGATACGCAGTATTTT | CASSLAAGSSTDTQYF
15 | once | - | TRBJ2-5 | TRBV14 | TGTGCCAGCAGCCAGTTGTCACTGCATCAAGAGACCCAGTACTTC | CASSQLSLHQETQYF
18 | - | TRBD2 | TRBJ2-2 | TRBV9 | TGTGCCAGCAGCGTAGAGGCTAGCGGGAGGCAGCACACCGGGGAGCTGTTTTTT | CASSVEASGRQHTGELFF
19 | few | TRBD2 | TRBJ2-1 | TRBV4-1 | TGCGCCAGCAGCCAACCCCAATGGGGGAGGGCGGGGGGCCACAATGAGCAGTTCTTC | CASSQPQWGRAGGHNEQFF
12 | - | - | TRBJ2-3 | TRBV2 | TGTGCCAGCAGTCAAAACACAGATACGCAGTATTTT | CASSQNTDTQYF
15 | - | - | TRBJ2-1 | TRBV9 | TGTGCCAGCAGTCCCCTGACGGGCTCCTACAATGAGCAGTTCTTC | CASSPLTGSYNEQFF
18 | - | TRBD1 | TRBJ1-2 | TRBV5-1 | TGCGCCAGCAGCCCCCTCCCGGGACAGCACAAAAAGGGGTATGGCTACACCTTC | CASSPLPGQHKKGYGYTF
14 | - | - | TRBJ2-7 | TRBV28 | TGTGCCAGCAGTCCCCCCCCTCGTACAAACGAGCAGTACTTC | CASSPPPRTNEQYF
14 | once | - | TRBJ1-2 | TRBV10-3 | TGTGCCATCAAGGAAGCGGGGGCCTTCTATGGCTACACCTTC | CAIKEAGAFYGYTF
16 | - | TRBD1 | TRBJ2-2 | TRBV4-2 | TGTGCCAGCAGCCAAGAACAGGGGGCGCCTGGTGGGGAGCTGTTTTTT | CASSQEQGAPGGELFF
16 | - | TRBD2 | TRBJ2-7 | TRBV6-4 | TGTGCCAGCAGTGACTCTTCTAGCGGGAGGTATTACGAGCAGTACTTC | CASSDSSSGRYYEQYF
12 | - | - | TRBJ1-4 | TRBV15 | TGTGCCACCAGCTCCCTGGCAGGGAGGCTGTTTTTT | CATSSLAGRLFF
16 | - | TRBD1 | TRBJ2-5 | TRBV5-1 | TGCGCCAGCAGCTTGACGACAGGGGTCACGGGGGAGACCCAGTACTTC | CASSLTTGVTGETQYF
15 | - | TRBD1 | TRBJ1-6 | TRBV5-4 | TGTGCCAGCAGCAGGGGACAGGATTTTAATTCACCCCTCCACTTT | CASSRGQDFNSPLHF
18 | - | TRBD2 | TRBJ2-7 | TRBV9 | TGTGCCAGCAGCGTAGAAGAAAGGAAGCGGGACGACTTCTACGAGCAGTACTTC | CASSVEERKRDDFYEQYF
16 | few | TRBD1 | TRBJ2-5 | TRBV24-1 | TGTGCCACCAGTGATTTGCCAGGGGGTCGGCAAGAGACCCAGTACTTC | CATSDLPGGRQETQYF
14 | - | - | TRBJ1-5 | TRBV2 | TGTGCCAGCAGTGGGGGTAGGGGATATCAGCCCCAGCATTTT | CASSGGRGYQPQHF
18 | - | TRBD2 | TRBJ2-5 | TRBV15 | TGTGCCACCAGCAGAGACCAGGCTAGCGGGAGTCGGCAAGAGACCCAGTACTTC | CATSRDQASGSRQETQYF
15 | - | TRBD1 | TRBJ1-1 | TRBV7-2 | TGTGCCAGCAGCCGTAGGGGACAGGGGGTCACTGAAGCTTTCTTT | CASSRRGQGVTEAFF
16 | - | TRBD1 | TRBJ2-2 | TRBV4-1 | TGCGCCAGCAGCCAAGTCCCGGGACAGGGGACCGGGGAGCTGTTTTTT | CASSQVPGQGTGELFF
15 | - | - | TRBJ1-2 | TRBV5-5 | TGTGCCAGCAGCCGAACACAGGGCACTAACTATGGCTACACCTTC | CASSRTQGTNYGYTF
13 | - | - | TRBJ2-7 | TRBV28 | TGTGCCAGTTCCTCAGGGGCCGCGAAGGGGCAGTACTTC | CASSSGAAKGQYF
14 | - | - | TRBJ2-5 | TRBV11-2 | TGTGCCAGCAGCTTAGAGCGGGGTCTCGGGACCCAGTACTTC | CASSLERGLGTQYF
16 | - | TRBD1 | TRBJ2-2 | TRBV11-3 | TGTGCCAGCAGCTACAGGGGGCAGGGGATCACCGGGGAGCTGTTTTTT | CASSYRGQGITGELFF
18 | - | TRBD2 | TRBJ2-3 | TRBV28 | TGTGCCAGCAGTTTTAGACTAGCGGGAGTATTGGGCACAGATACGCAGTATTTT | CASSFRLAGVLGTDTQYF
15 | once | - | TRBJ1-5 | TRBV7-9 | TGTGCCAGCAGCCCGGACAGTTCGGGCAATCAGCCCCAGCATTTT | CASSPDSSGNQPQHF
12 | - | - | TRBJ1-4 | TRBV29-1 | TGCAGCGTTGAGACACGTGGTGAAAAACTGTTTTTT | CSVETRGEKLFF
14 | - | TRBD1 | TRBJ2-3 | TRBV11-2 | TGTGCCAGCAGCCGATACAGGGGTGGAGATACGCAGTATTTT | CASSRYRGGDTQYF